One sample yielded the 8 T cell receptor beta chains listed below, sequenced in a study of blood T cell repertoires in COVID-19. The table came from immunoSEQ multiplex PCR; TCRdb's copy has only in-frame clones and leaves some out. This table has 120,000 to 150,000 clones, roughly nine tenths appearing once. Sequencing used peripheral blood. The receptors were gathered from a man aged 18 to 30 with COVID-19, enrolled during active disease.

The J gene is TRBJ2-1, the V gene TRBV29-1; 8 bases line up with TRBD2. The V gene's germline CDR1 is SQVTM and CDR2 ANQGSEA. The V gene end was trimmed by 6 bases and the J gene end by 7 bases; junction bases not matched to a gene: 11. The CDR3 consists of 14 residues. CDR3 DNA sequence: TGCAGCGTCAAGGGACTAGATGGAGTAAATGAGCAGTTCTTC. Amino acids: CSVKGLDGVNEQFF.

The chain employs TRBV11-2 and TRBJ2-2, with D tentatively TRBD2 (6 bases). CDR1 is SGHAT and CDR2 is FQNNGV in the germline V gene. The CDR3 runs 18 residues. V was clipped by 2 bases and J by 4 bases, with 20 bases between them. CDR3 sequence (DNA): TGTGCCAGCAGCTTATCCCGGGGGACGACAGACGGCACCGGGGAGCTGTTTTTT. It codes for CASSLSRGTTDGTGELFF.

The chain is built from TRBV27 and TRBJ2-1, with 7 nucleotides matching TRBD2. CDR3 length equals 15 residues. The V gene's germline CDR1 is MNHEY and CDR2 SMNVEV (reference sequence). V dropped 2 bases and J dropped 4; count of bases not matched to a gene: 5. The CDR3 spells CASSLSLAEYNEQFF. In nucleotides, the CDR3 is TGTGCCAGCAGTTTAAGCCTAGCGGAGTACAATGAGCAGTTCTTC.

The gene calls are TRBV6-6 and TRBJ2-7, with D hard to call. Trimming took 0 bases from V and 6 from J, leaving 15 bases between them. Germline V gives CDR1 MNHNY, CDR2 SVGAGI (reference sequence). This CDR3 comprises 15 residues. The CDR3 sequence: CASSYSKYPVGEQYF. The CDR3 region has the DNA TGTGCCAGCAGTTACTCGAAATATCCCGTCGGCGAGCAGTACTTC.

In DNA, the CDR3 is TGTGCCAGTATGGGGGGAGTGGGTACCGGGGAGCTGTTTTTT. It encodes CASMGGVGTGELFF. V is TRBV19 and J is TRBJ2-2, with a tentative D call TRBD2 (6 bases). The CDR3 is 14 amino acids. The germline CDR1 and CDR2 sequences are LNHDA and SQIVND (reference sequence). The V end lost 7 bases, the J end lost 5 bases, and 14 bases lay between the germline ends.

Written as DNA, the CDR3 is TGCAGCGTTGCGGGCAGCGGGAGGGTAACAGATACGCAGTATTTT. This codes for CSVAGSGRVTDTQYF. The chain uses TRBV29-1 and TRBJ2-3; 10 bases align to TRBD2. The length of the CDR3 is 15 residues. Germline loops: CDR1 SQVTM, CDR2 ANQGSEA. The junction had 7 bases not matched to a gene; V was cut back by 4 bases and J by 3 bases.

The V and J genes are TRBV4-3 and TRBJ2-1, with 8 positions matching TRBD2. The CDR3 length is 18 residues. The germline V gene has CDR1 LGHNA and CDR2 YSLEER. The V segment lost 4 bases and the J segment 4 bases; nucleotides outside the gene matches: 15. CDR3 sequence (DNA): TGCGCCAGCAGCCGCTATCGATCGGTAGCGGGACGTTACAATGAGCAGTTCTTC. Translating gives CASSRYRSVAGRYNEQFF.

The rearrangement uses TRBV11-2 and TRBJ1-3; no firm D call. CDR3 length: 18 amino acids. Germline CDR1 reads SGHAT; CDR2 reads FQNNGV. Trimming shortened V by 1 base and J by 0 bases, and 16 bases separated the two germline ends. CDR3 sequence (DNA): TGTGCCAGCAGCTTAGGTTACACCTTTCTCCACTCTGGAAACACCATATATTTT. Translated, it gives CASSLGYTFLHSGNTIYF. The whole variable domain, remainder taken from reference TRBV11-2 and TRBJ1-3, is EAGVAQSPRYKIIEKRQSVAFWCNPISGHATLYWYQQILGQGPKLLIQFQNNGVVDDSQLPKDRFSAERLKGVDSTLKIQPAKLEDSAVYLCASSLGYTFLHSGNTIYFGEGSWLTVV.